This TCR beta chain was identified during a study of shared clonotypes between healthy human individuals. General study findings and limits: What naive subsets generally showed was a larger estimated richness than memory subsets showed. The study found roughly 5% of naive CD4 clonotypes shared across several donors.

Here immunoSEQ multiplex PCR was the method, and the copy in TCRdb shows in-frame clones only, minus some. Of 1.4 million to 1.5 million clones listed, more than 95% are singletons. Remarks on this clone: No antigen is known for it.

In germline, CDR1 is GTSNPN, CDR2 SVGIG (reference sequence). The length of the CDR3 is 13 residues. The ends lost 2 bases at V and 3 bases at J; junction bases unmatched: 3. The chain links TRBV30 to TRBJ2-7; 8 bases fit TRBD2. The sample consisted of naive CD4+ T cells sorted from blood. The sample's subset: CD45RA+ positively selected. The clonotype comes from a man aged 30-40 years in good health. CDR3 region: CAWSLGTSYEQYF. CDR3 coding DNA: TGTGCCTGGAGTCTAGGGACTAGCTACGAGCAGTACTTC.